This T cell receptor (beta chain) derives from a study of T cell responses to AZD1222 COVID-19 vaccine. Overall study results and limits: The study identified only six AZD1222 recipients as seropositive at baseline.

As regards this clone: Its antigen is not known.

The assay was immunoSEQ multiplex PCR, and TCRdb's table has in-frame clones only and misses some. The table records some 150,000 clones, 85% to 95% of them present only once. The TCR sequence derives from an adult in good health. This specimen consisted of peripheral blood, obtained on day 0 of AZD1222 vaccination.

CDR3 amino acids: CASSSSADTQYF. The CDR3 DNA is TGTGCCAGCAGTTCCAGCGCCGATACGCAGTATTTT. The chain uses TRBV12-3 or TRBV12-4 and TRBJ2-3; the D is unclear. The CDR3 is 12 residues long. V lost 4 bases and J 6 bases, leaving 8 bases between the germline ends.